This TCR beta chain stems from a study of blood T cell repertoires in COVID-19. The overall study: The study counted Cohort 3 donors as recovered given two negative PCRs, clearance, or symptom resolution. PBMCs, B-cell-depleted T cells, or T cells provided the cDNA or gDNA that made up the material. Sites in the United States, Italy and Spain provided acute and convalescent COVID-19 samples.

Germline CDR1 reads LGHDT; CDR2 reads YNNKEL (reference sequence). Trimming removed 0 bases from V and 4 bases from J; junction bases left unmatched: 1. This CDR3 region has 16 residues. In the source study's methods: Nucleated cell number was recorded as an estimate derived from reference gene primer amplification. Clones were read by immunoSEQ multiplex PCR, and TCRdb kept only the in-frame ones, dropping some. The DNA gave D and trimming, while V, J and clone size come from that table. The repertoire has 200,000 or so clones, 87% of them found once; the top ten carry about 7%. With regard to this clone: Other DNA sequences in this specimen translate into the identical CDR3.

This chain links TRBV3-1 (or the pseudogene TRBV3-2) with TRBJ2-1, with 12 bases aligning to TRBD2. The receptor's source is a young man in a cohort exposed to, infected with or recovered from COVID-19 (not recorded which). The source material was PBMCs or T cells enriched from blood (not recorded which). As DNA, the CDR3 is TGTGCCAGCAGCCAAGAGGGGACTAGCGGGTACAATGAGCAGTTCTTC. This encodes CASSQEGTSGYNEQFF.